Listed below are T cell receptor beta chains from one sample, sequenced in a study of T cell repertoires in ileal Crohn's disease. Assay used: immunoSEQ multiplex PCR; TCRdb lists only in-frame clones, some missing. Here the sample spans around 15,000 clones, just over 70% being singletons. The source material was ileal tissue. Every receptor here comes from an adult with Crohn's disease. Each CDR3 is given with its conserved first and last residue. D genes are given only for firm matches. Clone size is given for some rows only: seen once, a few or many times, or a class if the clone is expanded.

d_gene	abundance	j_gene	v_gene	len	CDR3nt	CDR3aa
TRBD1	NA	TRBJ1-3	TRBV5-1	18	TGCGCCAGCAGCCCCGATATCGTAAAAACAGGGGCAGGAAACACCATATATTTT	CASSPDIVKTGAGNTIYF
TRBD1	NA	TRBJ1-1	TRBV20-1	11	TGCAGTGCAGTCAGGGGGACCGAAGCTTTCTTT	CSAVRGTEAFF
TRBD1	NA	TRBJ1-1	TRBV27	12	TGTGCCAGCAGAGGGGGCCTCCTTGAAGCTTTCTTT	CASRGGLLEAFF
TRBD1	few	TRBJ1-1	TRBV7-7	13	TGTGCTAGCAGCTTAGACAGGGACACTGAAGCTTTCTTT	CASSLDRDTEAFF
TRBD2	NA	TRBJ2-7	TRBV7-6	15	TGTGCCAGCAGCTTAAGCGGGGGGTTCTCCTACGAGCAGTACTTC	CASSLSGGFSYEQYF
NA	NA	TRBJ1-5	TRBV5-4	13	TGTGCCAGCAGCTTGGATCCCTCGCAGCCCCAGCATTTT	CASSLDPSQPQHF
NA	NA	TRBJ1-6	TRBV28	12	TGTGCCACCACAGGGTCGAGCTCACCCCTCCACTTT	CATTGSSSPLHF
TRBD1	NA	TRBJ1-2	TRBV9	15	TGTGCCAGCAGCGAAGGACAGGGATACGGCTATGGCTACACCTTC	CASSEGQGYGYGYTF
NA	NA	TRBJ2-7	TRBV2	15	TGTGCCAGCAGTGAACAGGGCCCAAGCTCCTACGAGCAGTACTTC	CASSEQGPSSYEQYF
TRBD2	NA	TRBJ2-5	TRBV19	15	TGTGCCAGTAGCTCCGGGACTAGCGGGAGAGAGACCCAGTACTTC	CASSSGTSGRETQYF
NA	NA	TRBJ1-3	TRBV9	12	TGTGCCAGCAGCTCGAGGGAAAACACCATATATTTT	CASSSRENTIYF
TRBD1	NA	TRBJ1-5	TRBV7-9	16	TGTGCCAGCAGCTTATGGCAACAGGGGCGCAATCAGCCCCAGCATTTT	CASSLWQQGRNQPQHF
NA	NA	TRBJ2-1	TRBV5-4	13	TGTGCCAGCAGCCCCACGGGGAACAATGAGCAGTTCTTC	CASSPTGNNEQFF
TRBD1	few	TRBJ2-7	TRBV11-2	15	TGTGCCAGCAGCTTACAGGGACAGGGTTCCTACGAGCAGTACTTC	CASSLQGQGSYEQYF
NA	NA	TRBJ1-6	TRBV5-4	15	TGTGCCAGCAGCTTAGGCAGGGGAAATAATTCACCCCTCCACTTT	CASSLGRGNNSPLHF
NA	NA	TRBJ1-5	TRBV2	14	TGTGCCAGCAGTGGGGGCAGGGAGGATCAGCCCCAGCATTTT	CASSGGREDQPQHF
TRBD1	NA	TRBJ2-3	TRBV30	14	TGTGCCTGGAGTGTAAGGGGGCCGATAGATACGCAGTATTTT	CAWSVRGPIDTQYF
NA	NA	TRBJ1-1	TRBV15	14	TGTGCCACCAGCAAACAGGGCATGAACACTGAAGCTTTCTTT	CATSKQGMNTEAFF
NA	NA	TRBJ2-2	TRBV5-1	17	TGCGCCAGCAGCTTGACCGGGAGCCCCTCGAACACCGGGGAGCTGTTTTTT	CASSLTGSPSNTGELFF
NA	NA	TRBJ2-3	TRBV10-1	11	TGCGCCAGCAAAGGGAGGGATACGCAGTATTTT	CASKGRDTQYF
NA	NA	TRBJ1-1	TRBV19	13	TGTGCCAGTAGTATAGCATCGGGTCATGGGGCTTTCTTT	CASSIASGHGAFF
NA	NA	TRBJ1-1	TRBV29-1	11	TGCAGCGTTGAGTTGTTCCGGGGAGCTTTCTTT	CSVELFRGAFF
NA	NA	TRBJ1-2	TRBV5-1	17	TGCGCCAGCAGCTTGGGGGGGGGAGAACCCTTCGGATATGGCTACACCTTC	CASSLGGGEPFGYGYTF
TRBD1	once	TRBJ2-7	TRBV25-1	14	TGTGCCAGCAGTGGGACAGGGAGCTCCTACGAGCAGTACTTC	CASSGTGSSYEQYF
NA	NA	TRBJ2-2	TRBV27	14	TGTGCCAGCAGTCCCTCACTGACAGCCGGGGAGCTGTTTTTT	CASSPSLTAGELFF
TRBD2	few	TRBJ2-3	TRBV9	16	TGTGCCAGCAGCGTAGAACTAGCGGACCCCACAGATACGCAGTATTTT	CASSVELADPTDTQYF
TRBD2	NA	TRBJ2-1	TRBV29-1	18	TGCAGCGCTCGGACTAGCGGGGGGCCCGGGAGCTCCTACAATGAGCAGTTCTTC	CSARTSGGPGSSYNEQFF
TRBD1	few	TRBJ2-1	TRBV29-1	13	TGCAGCATACAGGGGGAGGATTACAATGAGCAGTTCTTC	CSIQGEDYNEQFF
TRBD2	NA	TRBJ2-1	TRBV6-5	13	TGTGCCAGTAGGGCGGGAGTATTCAATGAGCAGTTCTTC	CASRAGVFNEQFF
NA	NA	TRBJ1-5	TRBV6-5	15	TGTGCCAGCAGTTATAGCCAGGGCAGCAATCAGCCCCAGCATTTT	CASSYSQGSNQPQHF